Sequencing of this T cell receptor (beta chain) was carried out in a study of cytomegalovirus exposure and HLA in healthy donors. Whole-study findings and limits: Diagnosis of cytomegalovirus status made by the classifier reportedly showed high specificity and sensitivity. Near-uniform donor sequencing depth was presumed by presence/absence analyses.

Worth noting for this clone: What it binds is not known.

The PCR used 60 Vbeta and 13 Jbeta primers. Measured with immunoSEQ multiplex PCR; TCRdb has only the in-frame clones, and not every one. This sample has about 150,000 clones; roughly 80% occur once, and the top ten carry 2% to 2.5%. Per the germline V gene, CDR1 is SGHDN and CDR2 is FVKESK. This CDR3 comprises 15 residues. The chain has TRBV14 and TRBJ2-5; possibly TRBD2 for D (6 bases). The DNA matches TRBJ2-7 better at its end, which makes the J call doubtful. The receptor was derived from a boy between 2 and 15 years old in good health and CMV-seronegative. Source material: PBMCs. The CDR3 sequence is CASSHSIGRSYEQYF. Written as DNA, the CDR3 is TGTGCCAGCAGCCACTCTATCGGGAGATCCTACGAGCAGTACTTC.